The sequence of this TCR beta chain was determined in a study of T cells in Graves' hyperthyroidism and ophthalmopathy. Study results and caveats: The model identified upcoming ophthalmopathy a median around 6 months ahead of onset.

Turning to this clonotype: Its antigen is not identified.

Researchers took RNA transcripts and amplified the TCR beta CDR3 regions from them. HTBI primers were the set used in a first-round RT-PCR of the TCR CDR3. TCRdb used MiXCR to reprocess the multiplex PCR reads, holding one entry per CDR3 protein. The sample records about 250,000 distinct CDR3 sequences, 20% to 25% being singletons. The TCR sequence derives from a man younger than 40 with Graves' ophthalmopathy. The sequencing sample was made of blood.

The CDR3 is CASGFLGQGILRANEKLFF. Here the CDR3 DNA reads TGTGCTAGTGGTTTCCTAGGACAGGGTATTTTGAGAGCTAATGAAAAACTGTTTTTT. The rearrangement links TRBV12-5 to TRBJ1-4, with TRBD1 matching over 8 bases. The CDR3 consists of 19 residues. J lost 3 bases, V lost 3 bases, and 15 bases had no gene match. Germline V gene sequence: CDR1 LGHNT, CDR2 FRNRAP. Using reference TRBV12-5 and TRBJ1-4 for the parts outside the CDR3, the full variable domain is DARVTQTPRHKVTEMGQEVTMRCQPILGHNTVFWYRQTMMQGLELLAYFRNRAPLDDSGMPKDRFSAEMPDATLATLKIQPSEPRDSAVYFCASGFLGQGILRANEKLFFGSGTQLSVL.